This passage covers 15 T cell receptor beta chains from one sample sequenced in a study of metastatic and nonmetastatic thyroid tumors (dated by TCRdb to the early 2020s). Before undergoing thyroid surgery, none of the patients had been given any kind of treatment. The receptor library was made with PCR. Reads for this sample came from an Illumina HiSeq 4000. Using fastp at Q25 and MiXCR, TCRdb reprocessed the public reads and kept productive beta chains. In this sample the table shows about 41,000 clones, approximately 24% of which occur a single time. Of the sample, about 15% falls within the top ten clones. The sequenced sample was tumor tissue. The receptors come from a female donor with papillary thyroid cancer or a benign thyroid nodule (not recorded which). Some clones in this sample may be carry-over from other donors' samples.

V is TRBV20-1 and J is TRBJ2-3; possible D gene TRBD1, 5 bases. The CDR3 covers 16 residues. Per germline, CDR1 DFQATT and CDR2 SNEGSKA (reference sequence). V was clipped by 6 bases and J by 3 bases, with 22 bases between them. CDR3 DNA sequence: TGCAGTGCAGCACCCCCGCCCAGGGTAAAAACAGATACGCAGTATTTT. Translated: CSAAPPPRVKTDTQYF.

The rearrangement joins TRBV6-1 to TRBJ1-5, with D unresolved. The CDR3 has 15 residues. V shed 1 base and J shed 11 bases, with 18 bases lying between them. Germline lookup yields CDR1 MNHNS and CDR2 SASEGT. For the CDR3, the DNA is TGTGCCAGCAGTGAAGAGGTGGGCCTGGGTTGGGCCCAGCATTTT. It encodes CASSEEVGLGWAQHF.

This clone was counted many times. A much more abundant neighbour one base away suggests this may be a read error. Other DNA variants within this sample encode the same CDR3. The gene calls are TRBV15 and TRBJ2-1; 7 nucleotides match TRBD1. CDR1 and CDR2 (germline): LNHNV, YYDKDF (reference sequence). CDR3 length equals 13 residues. CDR3 bases: TGTGCCACCAGCACGGGACAGCACAATGAACAGTTCTTC. Its translation: CATSTGQHNEQFF. Full variable domain (outside the CDR3, taken from reference TRBV15 and TRBJ2-1): DAMVIQNPRYQVTQFGKPVTLSCSQTLNHNVMYWYQQKSSQAPKLLFHYYDKDFNNEADTPDNFQSRRPNTSFCFLDIRSPGLGDTAMYLCATSTGQHNEQFFGPGTRLTVL.

This chain joins TRBV6-2 or TRBV6-3 and TRBJ2-1, with D hard to call. From germline, CDR1 is MNHEY and CDR2 SVGEGT. The CDR3 sequence is 12 residues long. V was pared by 6 bases and J by 2 bases, with 5 bases between. The CDR3 DNA reads as TGTGCCAGCAGCACGGCCTACAATGAGCAGTTCTTC. This gives the protein CASSTAYNEQFF.

This clone was counted between two and nine times. A much larger clone sits a single nucleotide away, making a read error possible. The chain recombines TRBV29-1 with TRBJ1-1, with no clear D. Trimming removed 5 bases at V and 6 bases at J, with 13 bases between. The CDR3 is 12 amino acids. Germline lookup yields CDR1 SQVTM and CDR2 ANQGSEA. CDR3 DNA sequence: TGCAGCGTTCGGTGGGCAAGGGCTGAAGCTTTCTTT. This translates into CSVRWARAEAFF.

This clone was detected only a few times. This chain links TRBV6-4 with TRBJ2-1, with 10 bases that match TRBD2. This CDR3 has 15 amino acids. V dropped 5 bases and J dropped 5; count of bases not matched to a gene: 6. Germline CDR1 MRHNA, CDR2 SNTAGT. As DNA, the CDR3 is TGTGCCAGCAGTACCCGGACTAGCGGAAACAATGAGCAGTTCTTC. It specifies CASSTRTSGNNEQFF.

The chain is built from TRBV30 and TRBJ1-4; D may be TRBD1 (5 bases). The V gene lost 3 bases and the J gene lost 1 base, with 15 bases spanning the gap. Germline lookup yields CDR1 GTSNPN and CDR2 SVGIG (reference sequence). The CDR3 contains 16 residues. The CDR3 region has the DNA TGTGCCTGGAGCCCCCCAATGGGGGGAACTAATGAAAAACTGTTTTTT. Its translation: CAWSPPMGGTNEKLFF. Full variable domain (remainder filled in from reference TRBV30 and TRBJ1-4): SQTIHQWPATLVQPVGSPLSLECTVEGTSNPNLYWYRQAAGRGLQLLFYSVGIGQISSEVPQNLSASRPQDRQFILSSKKLLLSDSGFYLCAWSPPMGGTNEKLFFGSGTQLSVL.

This clone was seen a few times. At one end, the junction sequence differs from germline, possibly due to a read error. The V call is TRBV11-1, the J call TRBJ2-7; 8 bases are shared with TRBD1. The germline V gene encodes CDR1 SGHAT and CDR2 FQDESV (reference sequence). There are 15 residues in the CDR3. The CDR3 spells CASILAGTGAYEQYF. The CDR3 DNA sequence: TGTGCCAGCATCTTAGCAGGGACAGGTGCCTACGAGCAGTACTTC.

In this sample, this clone turned up many times. This chain connects TRBV6-2 or TRBV6-3 to TRBJ2-7, with TRBD1 as a possible D gene (6 bases). CDR3 size: 15 residues. Germline CDR1 MNHEY, CDR2 SVGEGT. With 5 bases removed from V and 0 bases from J, the gap between germline ends came to 14 bases. This CDR3 reads CASSHQADSSYEQYF. As DNA, the CDR3 is TGTGCCAGCAGTCACCAGGCGGACAGCTCCTACGAGCAGTACTTC.

In its sample, this clone was seen a few times. This chain links TRBV6-1 with TRBJ2-7, with 10 positions matching TRBD2. The CDR3 totals 15 residues. With 6 bases clipped from V and 4 bases from J, the junction kept 9 bases outside the gene matches. Germline CDR1 reads MNHNS; CDR2 reads SASEGT. CDR3 in DNA: TGTGCCAGCAGACAACCTAGCGGGAGTAGGTACGAGCAGTACTTC. As protein: CASRQPSGSRYEQYF.

The V and J genes are TRBV4-2 and TRBJ1-5; tentative D call: TRBD1 (5 bases). V lost 0 bases to trimming and J lost 6 bases, with 12 bases between them. CDR1 and CDR2 (germline): LGHNA, YNFKEQ. The CDR3 consists of 15 residues. As DNA, the CDR3 is TGTGCCAGCAGCCAAGATAAGGGACGGGGTCAGCCCCAGCATTTT. It codes for CASSQDKGRGQPQHF.

The J gene is TRBJ1-3, the V gene TRBV6-5, with D hard to call. V was pared by 2 bases and J by 6 bases, with 11 bases between. This CDR3 region has 14 residues. Germline CDR1 and CDR2: MNHEY and SVGAGI. The DNA for the CDR3 is TGTGCCAGCAGTTACCCGCAGGAAGAAAACACCATATATTTT. It yields the protein CASSYPQEENTIYF.

Only a few counts were recorded for this clone. The chain has TRBV9 and TRBJ2-7; D might be TRBD2 (5 bases). V gave up 4 bases and J gave up 4 bases, with 15 bases separating them. The CDR3 sequence is 14 residues long. Germline assignment: CDR1 SGDLS and CDR2 YYNGEE. CDR3 coding DNA: TGTGCCAGCAGCCCCGGTAAGTCGGGATACGAGCAGTACTTC. Translation: CASSPGKSGYEQYF. The variable domain in full, with the rest retrieved from reference TRBV9 and TRBJ2-7, is DSGVTQTPKHLITATGQRVTLRCSPRSGDLSVYWYQQSLDQGLQFLIQYYNGEERAKGNILERFSAQQFPDLHSELNLSSLELGDSALYFCASSPGKSGYEQYFGPGTRLTVT.

This clone has ten or more counts. The rearrangement uses TRBV10-3 and TRBJ1-2, with TRBD1 matching 8 bases. V trimming: 3 bases; J trimming: 8 bases; junction bases outside the gene matches: 8. The CDR3 length is 14 residues. Germline CDR1 reads ENHRY; CDR2 reads SYGVKD. The chain's CDR3 is CAISEPGQGQGYTF. DNA for the CDR3: TGTGCCATCAGTGAACCCGGACAGGGACAGGGCTACACCTTC.

A few counts support this clone. The chain carries TRBV27 and TRBJ2-1; 8 bases agree with TRBD2. CDR3 length: 15 residues. The V gene's germline CDR1 is MNHEY and CDR2 SMNVEV (reference sequence). In nucleotides, the CDR3 is TGTGAAAGCAGTTTATCTGCGGGGGGTGTGAGTGAGCAGTTCTTC. Translated, it gives CESSLSAGGVSEQFF.